These 8 T cell receptor beta chains were all obtained from the same sample, sequenced in a study of T cells in pancreatic ductal adenocarcinoma. Data came from immunoSEQ multiplex PCR; TCRdb stores just in-frame clones and leaves some out. The profile covers roughly 20,000 clones, with roughly 90% appearing a single time and 0.94% taken by the ten largest. No neoadjuvant therapy was given to the selected pancreatic ductal adenocarcinoma patients before their surgery. Sequences were obtained from PBMCs. All receptors derive from a human donor with pancreatic ductal adenocarcinoma.

The V and J genes are TRBV6-1 and TRBJ2-7; D is perhaps TRBD1 (7 bases). Per germline, CDR1 MNHNS and CDR2 SASEGT. V was pared by 4 bases and J by 5 bases, with 21 bases between. The CDR3 covers 16 residues. This CDR3 is CASSAQGGKYGHEQYF. DNA for the CDR3: TGTGCCAGCAGTGCCCAGGGGGGAAAATACGGCCACGAGCAGTACTTC.

This sequence joins TRBV7-2 and TRBJ1-5; TRBD1 is a possible D gene (6 bases). Germline V lookup: CDR1 SGHTA, CDR2 FQGNSA. V shed 4 bases and J shed 5 bases, with 18 bases lying between them. CDR3 length: 16 amino acids. CDR3 DNA sequence: TGTGCCAGCAGCTCGAACAGGGCACGGGTTGATCAGCCCCAGCATTTT. Its protein is CASSSNRARVDQPQHF.

The genes are TRBV9 and TRBJ1-1; TRBD1 matches at 9 bases. The CDR3 length is 16 residues. The germline gives CDR1 SGDLS, CDR2 YYNGEE. V gave up 3 bases and J gave up 3 bases; unmatched junction bases: 9. The chain's CDR3 is CASSEITGGRYTEAFF. The CDR3 DNA sequence: TGTGCCAGCAGCGAGATTACAGGGGGCAGATACACTGAAGCTTTCTTT. Together with reference TRBV9 and TRBJ1-1, the CDR3 gives the full variable domain: DSGVTQTPKHLITATGQRVTLRCSPRSGDLSVYWYQQSLDQGLQFLIQYYNGEERAKGNILERFSAQQFPDLHSELNLSSLELGDSALYFCASSEITGGRYTEAFFGQGTRLTVV.

This chain joins TRBV5-5 and TRBJ2-7; a weak D match, TRBD1 (6 bases). V shed 4 bases and J shed 3 bases, with 17 bases lying between them. The CDR3 covers 15 residues. Germline CDR1 and CDR2: SGHKS and YYEKEE (reference sequence). The CDR3 region is CASSETGRIIYEQYF. The CDR3 nucleotides read TGTGCCAGCAGCGAAACAGGGAGAATAATCTACGAGCAGTACTTC.

The genes are TRBV7-2 and TRBJ1-1, with no clear D. Germline loops: CDR1 SGHTA, CDR2 FQGNSA. This CDR3 is built from 14 residues. Trimming took 5 bases from V and 1 from J, leaving 11 bases between them. CDR3 region: CASSGSAGNTEAFF. DNA of the CDR3: TGTGCCAGCAGCGGTAGTGCAGGGAACACTGAAGCTTTCTTT.

This chain uses TRBV5-5 with TRBJ2-3; 16 bases map to TRBD2. The CDR3 contains 16 residues. The J segment lost 3 bases and the V segment lost 6 bases, leaving 4 bases of the junction unmatched. The germline V gene has CDR1 SGHKS and CDR2 YYEKEE (reference sequence). The CDR3 DNA reads as TGTGCCAGCACCGGGACTAGCGGGGGGGCAACAGATACGCAGTATTTT. Amino acid sequence: CASTGTSGGATDTQYF.

The chain recombines TRBV13 with TRBJ1-4; 7 bases map to TRBD1. J gave up 5 bases and V 6 bases, and 3 bases lay outside the gene matches. The germline V gene encodes CDR1 PRHDT and CDR2 FYEKMQ (reference sequence). This CDR3 is built from 13 residues. CDR3 coding DNA: TGTGCCAGCAGGGGGACAGAGAATGAAAAACTGTTTTTT. Its translation is CASRGTENEKLFF.

The J gene is TRBJ1-1, the V gene TRBV23-1; possibly TRBD1 for D (6 bases). TRBV23-1 is identified as an open reading frame with a role that is uncertain. The CDR3 is made up of 13 amino acids. Between the trimmed V and J ends, which lost 2 bases and 11 bases, there was a span of 15 bases. CDR3 in DNA: TGCGCCAGCAGTCAAAATCCGGGACATCTGGCTTTCTTT. Encoded protein: CASSQNPGHLAFF.